This entry lists 31 T cell receptor beta chains sequenced from one sample in a study of blood T cell repertoires in COVID-19. The data were produced by immunoSEQ multiplex PCR, yet TCRdb's version contains in-frame clones alone and is incomplete. The data contain around 200,000 clones, 83% of them singletons. The material sequenced was peripheral blood. The receptors come from a woman under 40 with COVID-19, enrolled during active disease.

The chain recombines TRBV7-2 with TRBJ1-6; 9 bases are a match to TRBD1. CDR3 size: 16 residues. Losses at the gene ends were 5 bases for V and 6 bases for J; bases not matched to a gene: 8. CDR1 SGHTA and CDR2 FQGNSA come from the germline V gene. For the CDR3, the DNA is TGTGCCAGCAGCGATCCACCGGGACAGGGTAATTCACCCCTCCACTTT. It encodes CASSDPPGQGNSPLHF.

The chain is built from TRBV6-5 and TRBJ1-2; TRBD1 might be the D (5 bases). V was clipped by 7 bases and J by 4 bases, with 10 bases between them. The CDR3 consists of 12 residues. Germline CDR1 and CDR2: MNHEY and SVGAGI. CDR3 sequence (DNA): TGTGCCAGCACTGGGGCAAGCTATGGCTACACCTTC. This sequence encodes CASTGASYGYTF.

The J gene is TRBJ2-1, the V gene TRBV3-1 (or the pseudogene TRBV3-2), with TRBD2 matching over 9 bases. Trimming removed 3 bases from V and 7 bases from J; junction bases left unmatched: 10. This CDR3 is 16 amino acids long. Germline-derived CDR1 and CDR2 are LGHDT and YNNKEL (reference sequence). In DNA, the CDR3 is TGTGCCAGCAGCCACCTAGCGGGGTACTCTTATAATGAGCAGTTCTTC. It specifies CASSHLAGYSYNEQFF.

The chain has TRBV30 and TRBJ1-6, with no clear D. The CDR3 has 15 residues. Trimming removed 1 base at V and 4 bases at J, with 11 bases between. Germline CDR1 and CDR2: GTSNPN and SVGIG (reference sequence). This chain's CDR3 is CAWSGLTGYNSPLHF. The CDR3 bases are TGTGCCTGGAGTGGTCTAACGGGGTATAATTCACCCCTCCACTTT.

The gene calls are TRBV30 and TRBJ1-3; D remains ambiguous. The V end lost 4 bases, the J end lost 4 bases, and 8 bases lay between the germline ends. The CDR3 runs to 12 residues. The germline V gene encodes CDR1 GTSNPN and CDR2 SVGIG (reference sequence). The CDR3 is CAWKTEGNTIYF. CDR3 sequence (DNA): TGTGCCTGGAAGACGGAGGGAAACACCATATATTTT.

CDR3 residues: CASSGSDRAKAGELFF. CDR3 sequence (DNA): TGTGCCAGCAGCGGCTCGGACAGGGCCAAAGCCGGGGAGCTGTTTTTT. The chain links TRBV7-8 to TRBJ2-2; 8 bases agree with TRBD1. CDR1 and CDR2 (germline): SGHVS, FQNEAQ. The length of the CDR3 is 16 residues. Germline trimming cut 5 bases from V and 6 bases from J; bases unmatched to any gene: 11.

The chain has TRBV27 and TRBJ1-5; TRBD1 might be the D (5 bases). Germline V gene sequence: CDR1 MNHEY, CDR2 SMNVEV (reference sequence). The CDR3 sequence is 14 residues long. V lost 6 bases to trimming and J lost 4 bases, with 13 bases between them. CDR3 nucleotides: TGTGCCAGCAGGCTAGGGGAAGATAATCAGCCCCAGCATTTT. It encodes CASRLGEDNQPQHF.

This clone turned up a few times. The chain uses TRBV5-1 and TRBJ2-5; 7 bases fit TRBD2. CDR1 is SGHRS, CDR2 YFSETQ, per germline. There are 14 residues in the CDR3. The V segment lost 0 bases and the J segment 9 bases; nucleotides outside the gene matches: 8. The CDR3 here is CASSLGTDAGAQYF. CDR3 in DNA: TGCGCCAGCAGCTTGGGGACGGATGCGGGGGCCCAGTACTTC.

This clone has only a few counts. The sample contains more than one DNA sequence encoding this CDR3. The chain joins TRBV4-3 to TRBJ1-2, with D perhaps matching TRBD1 (5 bases). With 0 bases removed from V and 3 bases from J, the gap between germline ends came to 11 bases. Germline CDR1 reads LGHNA; CDR2 reads YSLEER. The CDR3 runs 15 residues. CDR3 DNA sequence: TGCGCCAGCAGCCAAGATCGGCAGGGCTACTATGGCTACACCTTC. Translating gives CASSQDRQGYYGYTF.

This chain joins TRBV4-3 and TRBJ2-6; 10 bases agree with TRBD1. The CDR3 is made up of 17 amino acids. In germline, CDR1 is LGHNA, CDR2 YSLEER. V lost 1 base to trimming and J lost 4 bases; unmatched junction nucleotides: 4. The CDR3 DNA is TGCGCCAGCAGCCAAGCGACAGGGGGCGCCGGGGCCAACGTCCTGACTTTC. Its translation is CASSQATGGAGANVLTF.

The chain has TRBV7-8 and TRBJ2-3; TRBD1 matches at 7 bases. The CDR3 has 12 residues. Germline V CDR1 and CDR2: SGHVS, FQNEAQ. V lost 5 bases, J lost 9 bases, and 5 bases stayed unmatched. The CDR3, as DNA: TGTGCCAGCAGCCCAGACAGGGAGACGCAGTATTTT. Encoded protein: CASSPDRETQYF. The variable domain in full, completed from reference TRBV7-8 and TRBJ2-3, reads GAGVSQSPRYKVAKRGQDVALRCDPISGHVSLFWYQQALGQGPEFLTYFQNEAQLDKSGLPSDRFFAERPEGSVSTLKIQRTQQEDSAVYLCASSPDRETQYFGPGTRLTVL.

CDR3 sequence reads: CASSLDRGAGNTIYF. CDR3 nucleotides: TGTGCCAGCAGTTTAGACAGGGGAGCTGGAAACACCATATATTTT. This chain joins TRBV28 and TRBJ1-3, with 8 bases that match TRBD1. Germline assignment: CDR1 MDHEN and CDR2 SYDVKM. CDR3 size: 15 residues. V dropped 2 bases and J dropped 2; count of bases not matched to a gene: 2.

The chain joins TRBV10-3 to TRBJ2-1; 12 bases are a match to TRBD2. The CDR3 sequence is 18 residues long. Germline loops: CDR1 ENHRY, CDR2 SYGVKD. V lost 0 bases, J lost 5 bases, and 8 bases stayed unmatched. CDR3 sequence reads: CAISESTSGRPENNEQFF. The CDR3 nucleotides are TGTGCCATCAGTGAGTCCACTAGCGGGAGGCCCGAGAACAATGAGCAGTTCTTC.

The J gene is TRBJ2-5, the V gene TRBV24-1; the D is unclear. Germline V gene lookup returns CDR1 KGHDR and CDR2 SFDVKD. The germline V and J ends were trimmed by 5 bases and 10 bases, with 10 bases remaining between them. The CDR3 runs to 11 residues. CDR3 bases: TGTGCCACCAGTGCCGAGTATGTCCAGTACTTC. It translates to CATSAEYVQYF.

The chain combines TRBV28 with TRBJ1-6; D is undetermined. The V end lost 5 bases, the J end lost 7 bases, and 18 bases lay between the germline ends. Per the germline V gene, CDR1 is MDHEN and CDR2 is SYDVKM. The CDR3 sequence is 16 residues long. The CDR3 bases are TGTGCCAGCAGTGAAATCCGGTCCGATCGGAATTCACCCCTCCACTTT. Translation gives CASSEIRSDRNSPLHF.

V usage is TRBV19 and J usage is TRBJ2-3; a possible D gene is TRBD1 (5 bases). The V gene's germline CDR1 is LNHDA and CDR2 SQIVND (reference sequence). The CDR3 covers 15 residues. V was shortened by 2 bases and J by 2 bases, with 11 bases between the two germline ends. DNA for the CDR3: TGTGCCAGTAGTATATTCGGTGGGGCCACAGATACGCAGTATTTT. Translation: CASSIFGGATDTQYF.

The chain uses TRBV18 and TRBJ1-6; 7 bases agree with TRBD1. CDR3 length: 15 amino acids. Per germline, CDR1 KGHSH and CDR2 LQKENI. The J segment lost 5 bases and the V segment lost 3 bases, leaving 4 bases of the junction unmatched. CDR3 sequence reads: CASSPRQGDNSPLHF. Written as DNA, the CDR3 is TGTGCCAGCTCACCTAGACAGGGAGATAATTCACCCCTCCACTTT.

The chain carries TRBV3-1 (or the pseudogene TRBV3-2) and TRBJ2-7; 8 bases fit TRBD1. The CDR3 totals 15 residues. The ends lost 3 bases at V and 3 bases at J; junction bases unmatched: 7. Germline V gene lookup returns CDR1 LGHDT and CDR2 YNNKEL (reference sequence). The CDR3: CASSHSGTGSYEQYF. In DNA form, the CDR3 reads TGTGCCAGCAGCCATTCCGGGACAGGAAGCTACGAGCAGTACTTC.

In this sample, this clone turned up a few times. The J gene is TRBJ2-2, the V gene TRBV5-4; D possibly corresponds to TRBD2 (6 bases). Trimming left V 3 bases short and J 5 bases short, with 14 bases between. CDR1 and CDR2 (germline): SGHNT, YYREEE (reference sequence). This CDR3 has 15 residues. The CDR3 DNA is TGTGCCAGCAGCTCGGGACTCGGGGGAACCGGGGAGCTGTTTTTT. The encoded protein is CASSSGLGGTGELFF.

The chain carries TRBV5-5 and TRBJ2-1, with D unresolved. With 4 bases removed from V and 0 bases from J, the gap between germline ends came to 11 bases. The germline CDR1 and CDR2 sequences are SGHKS and YYEKEE (reference sequence). The CDR3 has 15 residues. The CDR3 DNA sequence: TGTGCCAGCAGCGCCGACTGGAGCTCCTACAATGAGCAGTTCTTC. Translated, it gives CASSADWSSYNEQFF.

CDR3 in DNA: TGTGCCAGTAGTATAGCCGGGACACTTAACACCGGGGAGCTGTTTTTT. This gives the protein CASSIAGTLNTGELFF. V is TRBV19 and J is TRBJ2-2; tentatively, D is TRBD1 (6 bases). Per germline, CDR1 LNHDA and CDR2 SQIVND (reference sequence). The CDR3 loop spans 16 amino acids. With 1 base removed from V and 2 bases from J, the gap between germline ends came to 11 bases.

This rearrangement joins TRBV18 to TRBJ2-2; tentative D call: TRBD1 (6 bases). Germline values: CDR1 KGHSH, CDR2 LQKENI. CDR3 size: 13 residues. Deletions cut 5 bases from V and 7 bases from J, with 11 bases between. The CDR3 DNA reads as TGTGCCAGCTCAGACACAGGGATCGGGGAGCTGTTTTTT. Translating gives CASSDTGIGELFF. The full variable domain, with the rest looked up from reference TRBV18 and TRBJ2-2, is NAGVMQNPRHLVRRRGQEARLRCSPMKGHSHVYWYRQLPEEGLKFMVYLQKENIIDESGMPKERFSAEFPKEGPSILRIQQVVRGDSAAYFCASSDTGIGELFFGEGSRLTVL.

The chain has TRBV7-6 and TRBJ2-2; 11 bases align to TRBD2. The CDR3 is made up of 18 amino acids. Per germline, CDR1 SGHVS and CDR2 FNYEAQ. V lost 1 base to trimming and J lost 4 bases; unmatched junction nucleotides: 8. CDR3 nucleotide sequence: TGTGCCAGCAGCTTAGGCGGAGGGACTAGCGGATCCACCGGGGAGCTGTTTTTT. It translates to CASSLGGGTSGSTGELFF.

This chain joins TRBV6-5 and TRBJ1-5, with a weak D call TRBD1 (5 bases). Trimming removed 6 bases at V and 0 bases at J, with 12 bases between. Germline lookup yields CDR1 MNHEY and CDR2 SVGAGI. The CDR3 contains 15 residues. The CDR3 DNA reads TGTGCCAGCAGCCGCGACAGATATAGCAATCAGCCCCAGCATTTT. Residues: CASSRDRYSNQPQHF.

V usage is TRBV3-1 (or the pseudogene TRBV3-2) and J usage is TRBJ2-3; 12 nucleotides align to TRBD2. The CDR3 spans 16 residues. With V trimmed by 5 bases and J by 4 bases, 7 bases remained unmatched. CDR1 LGHDT and CDR2 YNNKEL come from the germline V gene (reference sequence). The CDR3 DNA reads as TGTGCCAGCAGCTCCCTAGCGGGGGGGCGTCCAGATACGCAGTATTTT. Its translation: CASSSLAGGRPDTQYF.

The genes are TRBV28 and TRBJ1-5, with 7 bases aligning to TRBD1. The V gene end was trimmed by 2 bases and the J gene end by 8 bases; junction bases not matched to a gene: 3. The CDR3 is made up of 13 amino acids. CDR1 MDHEN and CDR2 SYDVKM come from the germline V gene. CDR3 protein: CASSLEGTEPQHF. The DNA of the CDR3 is TGTGCCAGCAGTTTAGAGGGGACAGAGCCCCAGCATTTT. Full variable domain (outside the CDR3, taken from reference TRBV28 and TRBJ1-5): DVKVTQSSRYLVKRTGEKVFLECVQDMDHENMFWYRQDPGLGLRLIYFSYDVKMKEKGDIPEGYSVSREKKERFSLILESASTNQTSMYLCASSLEGTEPQHFGDGTRLSIL.

This chain uses TRBV12-3 or TRBV12-4 with TRBJ2-1; unclear D gene. The ends were cut back, 6 bases at V and 9 bases at J, with 15 bases in the middle. This CDR3 has 13 residues. The CDR3 coding sequence is TGTGCCAGCAGGCATGAGATAGTTGGTGAGCAGTTCTTC. It translates to CASRHEIVGEQFF.

The chain is built from TRBV6-5 and TRBJ2-7; 8 nucleotides line up with TRBD1. The CDR3 length is 15 residues. CDR1 MNHEY and CDR2 SVGAGI come from the germline V gene. The J segment lost 3 bases and the V segment lost 4 bases, leaving 8 bases of the junction unmatched. The CDR3 region has the DNA TGTGCCAGCAGTTCCCGAGACAGGGGCGACTACGAGCAGTACTTC. This codes for CASSSRDRGDYEQYF.

The V call is TRBV28, the J call TRBJ2-5; 8 bases line up with TRBD2. This CDR3 is built from 16 residues. V shed 6 bases and J 3 bases; nucleotides not matched to a gene: 12. Germline CDR1 and CDR2: MDHEN and SYDVKM. This chain's CDR3 is CASSTWSGGAKETQYF. In nucleotides, the CDR3 is TGTGCCAGCAGCACCTGGTCGGGGGGGGCCAAAGAGACCCAGTACTTC.

On this clone: Germline and junction disagree at one end, which may indicate a read error. J is TRBJ1-2 and V is TRBV29-1; 9 positions match TRBD1. The CDR3 consists of 12 residues. CDR1 is SQVTM, CDR2 ANQGSEA, per germline. The CDR3 DNA reads TGCAGCGTGGGGGACAGGGAGGCACCTATCCTCTTC. Its protein product is CSVGDREAPILF. The full variable domain, with the rest looked up from reference TRBV29-1 and TRBJ1-2, is SAVISQKPSRDICQRGTSLTIQCQVDSQVTMMFWYRQQPGQSLTLIATANQGSEATYESGFVIDKFPISRPNLTFSTLTVSNMSPEDSSIYLCSVGDREAPILFGSGTRLTVV.

This clone has just a few counts. J is TRBJ2-1 and V is TRBV4-2, with a weak D call TRBD2 (5 bases). CDR1 LGHNA and CDR2 YNFKEQ come from the germline V gene. V was trimmed by 1 base and J by 0 bases, leaving 10 bases between them. This CDR3 contains 16 residues. The CDR3 nucleotides are TGTGCCAGCAGCCAAGGGGGAACTAGCTCCTACAATGAGCAGTTCTTC. It specifies CASSQGGTSSYNEQFF.